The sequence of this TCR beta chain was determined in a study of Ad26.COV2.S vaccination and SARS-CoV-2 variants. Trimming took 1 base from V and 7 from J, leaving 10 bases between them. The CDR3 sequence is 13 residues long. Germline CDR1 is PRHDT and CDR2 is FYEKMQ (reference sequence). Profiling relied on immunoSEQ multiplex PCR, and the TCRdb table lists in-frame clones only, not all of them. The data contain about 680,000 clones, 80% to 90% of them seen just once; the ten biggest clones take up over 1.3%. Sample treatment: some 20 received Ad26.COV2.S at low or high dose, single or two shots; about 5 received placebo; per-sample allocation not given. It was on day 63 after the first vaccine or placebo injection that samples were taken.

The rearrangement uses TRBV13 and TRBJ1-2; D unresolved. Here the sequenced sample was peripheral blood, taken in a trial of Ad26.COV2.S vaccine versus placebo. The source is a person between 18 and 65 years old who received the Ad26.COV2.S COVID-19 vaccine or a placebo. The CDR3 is CASSLEGSVGYTF. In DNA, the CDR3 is TGTGCCAGCAGCTTAGAGGGATCGGTTGGCTACACCTTC.